This note documents a single T cell receptor beta chain sequence. No antigen is known for it. Sequencing of cultured CD4+ T cell DNA used the Oncomine TCR Beta short-read assay. TCRdb ran MiXCR on the PCR reads and lists one entry per CDR3 protein. The sample yields 15,000 to 20,000 distinct CDR3 sequences, roughly 43% seen once. The CDR3 spans 14 residues. Unmatched junction bases numbered 8, after V lost 4 bases and J lost 9 bases. Germline values: CDR1 MNHEY, CDR2 SVGEGT. As for treatment: approximately nine-day PBMC culture with coronavirus spike peptide pools or control peptides (ViraFEST assay). The data are from a study of vaccination and CD4 T cells after COVID-19.

The chain couples TRBV6-2 or TRBV6-3 to TRBJ1-4, with 7 bases fitting TRBD1. The starting material was CD4+ T cells from blood, cultured in vitro, obtained after SARS-CoV-2 vaccination. The receptor was isolated from a human donor who had recovered from COVID-19. The CDR3 region is CASSSTGSSKKLFF. The DNA of the CDR3 is TGTGCCAGCAGTTCGACAGGGAGCAGTAAAAAACTGTTTTTT.